A selection of T cell receptor beta chains follows, all from one sample in a study of cytomegalovirus exposure and HLA in healthy donors. Clones were read by immunoSEQ multiplex PCR, and TCRdb kept only the in-frame ones, dropping some. The profile shows more than 140,000 clones, about 89% of them singletons. Material for sequencing was PBMCs. These receptors were taken from a woman between 18 and 30 years old in good health and CMV-seropositive. Both conserved end residues are part of each CDR3. Fields, in order: D gene, J gene, V gene, clone size, CDR3 protein, CDR3 DNA. The D gene is left open where the match is weak. Clone size is given for some rows only: seen once, a few or many times, or a class if the clone is expanded.

>.|TRBJ1-2|TRBV11-2|.
CASSLVIGGYTF
TGTGCCAGCAGCTTAGTTATCGGGGGCTACACCTTC
>.|TRBJ2-3|TRBV7-9|.
CASSPLAASTDTQYF
TGTGCCAGCAGCCCATTAGCGGCTAGCACAGATACGCAGTATTTT
>.|TRBJ2-7|TRBV9|.
CASSVYLNPYYEQYF
TGTGCCAGCAGCGTTTACCTTAATCCCTACTACGAGCAGTACTTC
>.|TRBJ2-5|TRBV19|.
CASSIKGETQYF
TGTGCCAGTAGTATAAAGGGGGAGACCCAGTACTTC
>.|TRBJ2-7|TRBV5-6|.
CASSLGGPYEQYF
TGTGCCAGCAGCTTGGGGGGCCCATACGAGCAGTACTTC
>TRBD2|TRBJ2-1|TRBV30|.
CAWRGDYPYNEQFF
TGTGCCTGGAGGGGGGACTACCCATACAATGAGCAGTTCTTC
>TRBD1|TRBJ1-5|TRBV30|.
CAWSGDRGARQPQHF
TGTGCCTGGAGTGGGGACAGGGGCGCGCGACAGCCCCAGCATTTT
>TRBD2|TRBJ2-1|TRBV19|.
CASSIAGLAGGWEQFF
TGTGCCAGTAGTATAGCGGGACTAGCGGGAGGCTGGGAGCAGTTCTTC
>.|TRBJ2-7|TRBV7-9|.
CASSLAGLTYEQYF
TGTGCCAGCAGCTTGGCGGGACTGACATACGAGCAGTACTTC
>.|TRBJ1-2|TRBV7-8|.
CASSLVVNGNYGYTF
TGTGCCAGCAGCTTGGTGGTCAACGGTAACTATGGCTACACCTTC
>TRBD1|TRBJ2-3|TRBV5-6|once
CASSFGWTGGLTDTQYF
TGTGCCAGCAGCTTTGGCTGGACAGGGGGCTTGACAGATACGCAGTATTTT
>TRBD1|TRBJ1-5|TRBV28|.
CASSPRQGQPQHF
TGTGCCAGCAGTCCCCGACAGGGTCAGCCCCAGCATTTT
>TRBD1|TRBJ1-1|TRBV2|.
CASGRDRGNTEAFF
TGTGCCAGCGGACGGGACAGGGGGAACACTGAAGCTTTCTTT
>TRBD2|TRBJ2-7|TRBV29-1|many
CSVVVAGGREQYF
TGCAGCGTTGTCGTAGCGGGAGGGCGCGAGCAGTACTTC
>TRBD2|TRBJ2-7|TRBV28|.
CASSKLAGSSYEQYF
TGTGCCAGCAGTAAACTAGCGGGGAGCTCCTACGAGCAGTACTTC
>.|TRBJ2-5|TRBV29-1|.
CSGLRGETQYF
TGCAGCGGGCTCAGAGGCGAGACCCAGTACTTC
>.|TRBJ2-2|TRBV6-4|.
CASSDSLDLNTGELFF
TGTGCCAGCAGTGACTCCCTAGACCTGAACACCGGGGAGCTGTTTTTT
>TRBD2|TRBJ2-3|TRBV7-7|.
CASSLASGSSDTQYF
TGTGCCAGCAGCTTAGCTAGCGGGAGCTCAGATACGCAGTATTTT
>.|TRBJ2-5|TRBV6-5|.
CASSRDSQETQYF
TGTGCCAGCAGTAGGGACTCACAGGAGACCCAGTACTTC
>TRBD1|TRBJ1-4|TRBV18|.
CASSYGTGEFEGEKLFF
TGTGCCAGCTCGTACGGGACAGGGGAATTCGAAGGAGAAAAACTGTTTTTT
>TRBD2|TRBJ2-1|TRBV6-1|.
CASSDLAGRWEQFF
TGTGCCAGCAGCGATCTAGCGGGGCGTTGGGAGCAGTTCTTC
>TRBD1|TRBJ2-7|TRBV11-3|.
CASSPPETGAYEQYF
TGTGCCAGCAGCCCCCCCGAGACAGGGGCCTACGAGCAGTACTTC
>.|TRBJ2-1|TRBV10-3|.
CAIKDRYNEQFF
TGTGCCATCAAAGACAGATACAATGAGCAGTTCTTC
>.|TRBJ1-1|TRBV6-5|few
CASRISRNTEAFF
TGTGCCAGCAGGATTAGTAGGAACACTGAAGCTTTCTTT
>.|TRBJ2-7|TRBV2|few
CASRLDSYEQYF
TGTGCCAGCAGGCTGGACAGTTACGAGCAGTACTTC
>TRBD2|TRBJ2-2|TRBV4-2|.
CASSLGGTVGPGELFF
TGTGCCAGCAGCCTGGGAGGGACGGTGGGACCCGGGGAGCTGTTTTTT
>.|TRBJ1-2|TRBV7-2|.
CASSLLTGYGYTF
TGTGCCAGCAGCTTACTAACCGGCTATGGCTACACCTTC
>TRBD1|TRBJ1-1|TRBV9|.
CASSVVQGETEAFF
TGTGCCAGCAGCGTAGTACAGGGGGAAACTGAAGCTTTCTTT
>.|TRBJ1-1|TRBV5-1|.
CASRLGQNTEAFF
TGCGCCAGCAGATTGGGACAGAACACTGAAGCTTTCTTT
>TRBD1|TRBJ1-5|TRBV6-1|.
CASVGRGHRQPQHF
TGTGCCAGCGTGGGCAGGGGGCATAGGCAGCCCCAGCATTTT
>.|TRBJ2-2|TRBV11-3|.
CASSFVSTGELFF
TGTGCCAGCAGCTTTGTGTCTACCGGGGAGCTGTTTTTT
>.|TRBJ1-4|TRBV6-5|.
CAARGAANEKLFF
TGTGCCGCCCGGGGGGCAGCTAATGAAAAACTGTTTTTT
>.|TRBJ1-4|TRBV7-8|.
CASKGGPNEKLFF
TGTGCCAGCAAGGGAGGGCCGAATGAAAAACTGTTTTTT
>TRBD2|TRBJ2-7|TRBV7-8|.
CASSPGLAGYEQYF
TGTGCCAGCAGCCCCGGGCTAGCGGGATACGAGCAGTACTTC
>.|TRBJ2-1|TRBV30|.
CAWMGWTGVSEQFF
TGTGCCTGGATGGGGTGGACGGGAGTAAGTGAGCAGTTCTTC
>.|TRBJ1-5|TRBV5-1|once
CASSPDQGSNQPQHF
TGCGCCAGCAGCCCGGATCAGGGTAGCAATCAGCCCCAGCATTTT
>.|TRBJ2-1|TRBV7-7|.
CASSINRDPYNEQFF
TGTGCCAGCAGCATAAACAGAGATCCCTACAATGAGCAGTTCTTC
>TRBD1|TRBJ1-4|TRBV9|.
CASSATGGMANEKLFF
TGTGCCAGCAGCGCGACAGGGGGAATGGCTAATGAAAAACTGTTTTTT
>TRBD1|TRBJ1-1|TRBV11-3|.
CASSTNRGANTEAFF
TGTGCCAGCAGTACAAACAGGGGCGCGAACACTGAAGCTTTCTTT